This T cell receptor (beta chain) was profiled in a study of regulatory T cells in long-lasting Graves disease. For TCR beta, libraries came from iRepertoire HTBI primers and Arm-PCR of CDR3 regions. TCRdb re-derived calls from the multiplex PCR reads in MiXCR, one entry per CDR3 protein. Of approximately 400,000 distinct CDR3 sequences in the sample, 20% to 25% were seen once. Described time point: persistent/refractory GD, antithyroid drugs over 5 years with positive TRAb. The TCR library was prepared using RNA isolated from PBMCs. Germline-derived CDR1 and CDR2 are MNHEY and SMNVEV (reference sequence). J was trimmed by 10 bases and V by 6 bases; bases with no gene match: 14. The CDR3 length is 15 residues.

The clonotype was recovered from a female donor with Graves disease. The rearrangement joins TRBV27 to TRBJ1-1; TRBD1 matches 10 bases. Material: peripheral blood mononuclear cells (PBMCs), obtained when the disease was refractory, from a patient treated with antithyroid drugs. The CDR3 DNA is TGTGCCAGCAGACTTCGGGACAGGGGAAACGACGTAGCTTTCTTT. Translation: CASRLRDRGNDVAFF.